This is a list of T cell receptor beta chains from one sample in a study of shared clonotypes between healthy human individuals. The assay was immunoSEQ multiplex PCR, and TCRdb's table has in-frame clones only and misses some. The table lists about 820,000 clones, roughly 92% of them singletons. Sequencing used naive CD8+ T cells sorted from blood. These receptors were taken from a man aged 30-40 years in good health. Each CDR3 is given with its conserved first and last residue. A D gene is named only where the DNA matches it firmly. Size values are once, few and many counts, or a class for expanded clones, and some rows have none.

TRBD2,few,TRBJ2-7,TRBV27,CASSFGTSGYEQYF,TGTGCCAGCAGTTTCGGGACTAGCGGGTACGAGCAGTACTTC
TRBD1,.,TRBJ1-2,TRBV19,CASSIDLGQGTYTF,TGTGCCAGTAGTATAGATCTCGGACAGGGCACCTACACCTTC
TRBD2,.,TRBJ2-3,TRBV6-1,CASSDVYQREGPDTQYF,TGTGCCAGCAGTGATGTATATCAGCGGGAGGGCCCGGATACGCAGTATTTT
TRBD2,.,TRBJ2-5,TRBV7-8,CASSLGGLAGARETQYF,TGTGCCAGCAGCTTAGGGGGACTAGCGGGAGCAAGGGAGACCCAGTACTTC
.,.,TRBJ2-1,TRBV6-4,CASDNEQFF,TGTGCCAGCGATAATGAGCAGTTCTTC
TRBD1,.,TRBJ2-7,TRBV25-1,CASTDRAYEQYF,TGTGCCAGCACCGACAGGGCCTACGAGCAGTACTTC
TRBD2,.,TRBJ2-1,TRBV5-5,CASSGPSGLAGEEQFF,TGTGCCAGCAGCGGGCCGTCGGGACTAGCGGGAGAAGAGCAGTTCTTC
TRBD2,.,TRBJ2-5,TRBV4-1,CASSQVPPGAGGPWVAQYF,TGCGCCAGCAGCCAAGTCCCTCCCGGCGCGGGAGGCCCTTGGGTGGCCCAGTACTTC
.,.,TRBJ2-2,TRBV7-9,CASSLEGLDAGELFF,TGTGCCAGCAGCTTAGAAGGACTTGACGCCGGGGAGCTGTTTTTT
TRBD1,.,TRBJ2-7,TRBV27,CASSSGTGPHEQYF,TGTGCCAGCAGTTCCGGGACAGGGCCCCACGAGCAGTACTTC
.,.,TRBJ2-3,TRBV11-2,CASSLPRDTQYF,TGTGCCAGCAGCTTACCAAGAGATACGCAGTATTTT
.,once,TRBJ1-5,TRBV9,CASSSHGNQPQHF,TGTGCCAGCAGCTCCCACGGAAATCAGCCCCAGCATTTT
.,.,TRBJ1-5,TRBV7-8,CASSAGGARYSNQPQHF,TGTGCCAGCAGTGCGGGGGGAGCCAGGTATAGCAATCAGCCCCAGCATTTT